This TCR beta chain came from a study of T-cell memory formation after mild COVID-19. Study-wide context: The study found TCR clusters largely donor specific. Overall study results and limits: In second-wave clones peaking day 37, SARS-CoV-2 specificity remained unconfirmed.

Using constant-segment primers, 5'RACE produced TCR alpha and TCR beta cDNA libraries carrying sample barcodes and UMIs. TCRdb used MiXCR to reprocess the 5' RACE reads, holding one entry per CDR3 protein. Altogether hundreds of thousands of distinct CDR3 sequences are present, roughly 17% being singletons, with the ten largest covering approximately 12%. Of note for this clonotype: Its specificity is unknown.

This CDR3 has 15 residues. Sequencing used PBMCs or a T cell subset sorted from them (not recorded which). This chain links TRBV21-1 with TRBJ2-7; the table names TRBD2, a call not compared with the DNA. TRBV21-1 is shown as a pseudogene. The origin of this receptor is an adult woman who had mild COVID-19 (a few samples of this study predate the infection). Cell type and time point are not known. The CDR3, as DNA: TGTGCCAGCAGCAAAGAGCGGGATAGCGAAAAGGCGCAGTACTTC. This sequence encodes CASSKERDSEKAQYF.